This TCR beta chain was retrieved from a study of blood T cell repertoires in COVID-19. Study-level background: Acute and convalescent COVID-19 samples came from the United States, Italy and Spain. PBMCs, B-cell-depleted T cells, or T cells were the source of the cDNA or gDNA that made up the material.

Those enrolled in Seattle joined during active infection and were followed longitudinally afterward. Per the original data handling: It was from reference gene primer amplification that nucleated cell counts were estimated. Sequencing was performed with immunoSEQ multiplex PCR; in TCRdb, only in-frame clones are kept and a portion is missing. That table gives V, J and clone size, and the DNA gave D and trimming. The sample carries 200,000 to 250,000 clones, about 90% recorded once. The source of this sequence is a man in his thirties or forties with COVID-19, enrolled during active disease. Sequenced input: peripheral blood.

CDR3 bases: TGTGCCACCAGTGATCGACGCCGGGACAGCGACAATCAGCCCCAGCATTTT. Translated: CATSDRRRDSDNQPQHF. This rearrangement joins TRBV24-1 to TRBJ1-5; 7 nucleotides agree with TRBD1. Germline CDR1 KGHDR, CDR2 SFDVKD. The CDR3 has 17 residues. V lost 3 bases, J lost 3 bases, and 10 bases stayed unmatched.